This T cell receptor beta chain appears in the sequencing data of a study of T cell responses to AZD1222 COVID-19 vaccine. Turning to the study itself: Doses given second, at about 4 or about 12 weeks, were pooled.

Libraries were prepared by immunoSEQ multiplex PCR; TCRdb keeps only in-frame clonotypes and omits some of them. The table includes 150,000 to 200,000 clones, approximately 90% detected once. Germline V CDR1 and CDR2: MNHEY, SMNVEV (reference sequence). This CDR3 has 17 amino acids. V gave up 6 bases and J gave up 4 bases; unmatched junction bases: 11. The rearrangement uses TRBV27 and TRBJ2-1; 11 bases align to TRBD2. The sequence was collected from an adult in good health. The sequenced sample was peripheral blood, obtained on day 0 of AZD1222 vaccination. The CDR3 DNA follows: TGTGCCAGCAGGAGGCTAGCGGGGGGCGCGGTATACAATGAGCAGTTCTTC. Protein product: CASRRLAGGAVYNEQFF.